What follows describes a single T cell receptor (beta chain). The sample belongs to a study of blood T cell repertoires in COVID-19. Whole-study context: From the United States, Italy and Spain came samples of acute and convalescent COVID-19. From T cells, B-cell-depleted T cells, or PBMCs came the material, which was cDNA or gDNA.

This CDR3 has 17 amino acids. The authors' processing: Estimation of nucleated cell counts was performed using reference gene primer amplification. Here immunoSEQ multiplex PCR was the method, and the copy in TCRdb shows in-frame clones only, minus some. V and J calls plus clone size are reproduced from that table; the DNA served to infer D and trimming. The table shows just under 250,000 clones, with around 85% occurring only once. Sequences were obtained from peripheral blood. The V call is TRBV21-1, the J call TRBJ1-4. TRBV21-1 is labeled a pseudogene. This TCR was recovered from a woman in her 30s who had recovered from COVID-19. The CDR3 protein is CASSRFRDGGTNEKLFF. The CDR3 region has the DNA TGTGCCAGCAGTCGATTCAGGGACGGGGGAACTAATGAAAAACTGTTTTTT.